This T cell receptor beta chain came from a study of Graves' ophthalmopathy and Graves' hyperthyroidism. Amplification from RNA transcripts yielded the TCR beta CDR3 regions. First-round RT-PCR with HTBI primers preceded a second-round multiplex PCR. TCRdb re-analysed the multiplex PCR reads in MiXCR, keeping a single row per CDR3 protein. The sample holds about 600,000 distinct CDR3 sequences, under 45% seen once. Uncontrolled infections, other autoimmune diseases, pregnancy or lactation barred patients from enrollment. There are many counts of this clonotype. Its antigen is not identified. Study-wide findings and caveats: Most expanded clonotypes in thyroid above 0.001 frequency also showed up in blood. A classifier, a 13-signature model, separated ophthalmopathy from stable hyperthyroidism with roughly 90% sensitivity and approximately 81% specificity.

The V end lost 1 base, the J end lost 2 bases, and 8 bases lay between the germline ends. Germline V gene sequence: CDR1 SGHAT, CDR2 FQNNGV. There are 14 residues in the CDR3. Source material: peripheral blood or thyroid tissue (not recorded which). The chain employs TRBV11-2 and TRBJ2-5, with D uncertain. This sequence was found in an adult man with Graves' hyperthyroidism. CDR3 DNA sequence: TGTGCCAGCAGCTTAGGACACCTACAAGAGACCCAGTACTTC. Its translation: CASSLGHLQETQYF.